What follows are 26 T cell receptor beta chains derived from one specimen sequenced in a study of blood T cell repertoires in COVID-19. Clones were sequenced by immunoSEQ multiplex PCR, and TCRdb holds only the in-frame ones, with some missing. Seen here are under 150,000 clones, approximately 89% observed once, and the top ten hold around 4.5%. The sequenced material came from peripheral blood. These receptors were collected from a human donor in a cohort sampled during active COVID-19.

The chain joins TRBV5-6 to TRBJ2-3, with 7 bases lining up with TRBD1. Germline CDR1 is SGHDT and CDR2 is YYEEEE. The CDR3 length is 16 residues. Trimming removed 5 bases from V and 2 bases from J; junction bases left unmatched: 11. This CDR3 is CASRLIQGSNTDTQYF. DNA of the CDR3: TGTGCCAGCAGATTAATACAGGGGAGCAACACAGATACGCAGTATTTT.

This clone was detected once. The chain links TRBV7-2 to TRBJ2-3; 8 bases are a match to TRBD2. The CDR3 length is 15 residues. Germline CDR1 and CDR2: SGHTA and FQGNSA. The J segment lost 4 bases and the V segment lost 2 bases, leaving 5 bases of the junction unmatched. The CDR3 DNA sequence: TGTGCCAGCAGCTTATGGTCCGGGAGGGCAGATACGCAGTATTTT. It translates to CASSLWSGRADTQYF.

CDR3 nucleotides: TGTGCCAGCAGTGCTAGCGGGAGCCCAGATACGCAGTATTTT. This codes for CASSASGSPDTQYF. This sequence joins TRBV6-4 and TRBJ2-3, with TRBD2 matching 10 bases. Germline CDR1 reads MRHNA; CDR2 reads SNTAGT. The CDR3 has 14 residues. V lost 4 bases to trimming and J lost 4 bases; unmatched junction nucleotides: 2.

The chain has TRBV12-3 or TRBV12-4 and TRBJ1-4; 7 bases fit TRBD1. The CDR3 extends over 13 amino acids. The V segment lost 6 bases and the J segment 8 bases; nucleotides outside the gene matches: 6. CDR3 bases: TGTGCCAGCAGAAGGGGGCTGGGAGAAAAACTGTTTTTT. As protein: CASRRGLGEKLFF.

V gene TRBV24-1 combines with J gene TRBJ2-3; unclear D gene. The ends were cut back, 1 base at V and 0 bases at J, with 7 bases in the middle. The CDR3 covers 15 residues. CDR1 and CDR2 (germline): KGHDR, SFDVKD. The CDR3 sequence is CATSDFSLSTDTQYF. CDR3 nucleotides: TGTGCCACCAGTGATTTTTCCTTAAGCACAGATACGCAGTATTTT.

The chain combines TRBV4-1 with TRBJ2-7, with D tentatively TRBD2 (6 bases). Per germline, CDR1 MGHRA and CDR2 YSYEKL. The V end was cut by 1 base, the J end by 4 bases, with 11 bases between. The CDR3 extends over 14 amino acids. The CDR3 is CASSQVLGGYEQYF. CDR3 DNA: TGCGCCAGCAGCCAAGTCCTGGGGGGATACGAGCAGTACTTC.

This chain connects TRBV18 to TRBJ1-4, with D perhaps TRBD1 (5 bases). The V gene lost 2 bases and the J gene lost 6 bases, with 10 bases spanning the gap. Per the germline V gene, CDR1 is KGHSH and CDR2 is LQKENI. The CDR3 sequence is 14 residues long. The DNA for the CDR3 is TGTGCCAGCTCACCAAGGGGTTTGGATGAAAAACTGTTTTTT. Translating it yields CASSPRGLDEKLFF.

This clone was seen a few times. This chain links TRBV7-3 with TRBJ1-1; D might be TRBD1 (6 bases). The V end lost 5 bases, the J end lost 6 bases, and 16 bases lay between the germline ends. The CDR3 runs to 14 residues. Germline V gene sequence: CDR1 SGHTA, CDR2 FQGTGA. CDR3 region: CASSTLPGHPEAFF. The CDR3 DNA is TGTGCCAGCAGCACGCTGCCGGGACACCCTGAAGCTTTCTTT. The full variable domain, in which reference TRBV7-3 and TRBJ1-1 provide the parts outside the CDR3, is GAGVSQTPSNKVTEKGKYVELRCDPISGHTALYWYRQSLGQGPEFLIYFQGTGAADDSGLPNDRFFAVRPEGSVSTLKIQRTERGDSAVYLCASSTLPGHPEAFFGQGTRLTVV.

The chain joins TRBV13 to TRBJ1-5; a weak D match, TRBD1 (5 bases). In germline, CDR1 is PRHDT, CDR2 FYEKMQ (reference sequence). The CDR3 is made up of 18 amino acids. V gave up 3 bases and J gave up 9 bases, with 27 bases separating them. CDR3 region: CASSLFTPGGSLWAPQHF. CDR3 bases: TGTGCCAGCAGCTTGTTCACACCCGGGGGGAGTCTTTGGGCGCCCCAGCATTTT.

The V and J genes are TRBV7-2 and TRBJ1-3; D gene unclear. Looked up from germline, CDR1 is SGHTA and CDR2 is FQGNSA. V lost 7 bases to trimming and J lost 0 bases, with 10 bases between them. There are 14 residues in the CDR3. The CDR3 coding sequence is TGTGCCAGCATGCCTGAGAGCTCTGGAAACACCATATATTTT. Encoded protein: CASMPESSGNTIYF.

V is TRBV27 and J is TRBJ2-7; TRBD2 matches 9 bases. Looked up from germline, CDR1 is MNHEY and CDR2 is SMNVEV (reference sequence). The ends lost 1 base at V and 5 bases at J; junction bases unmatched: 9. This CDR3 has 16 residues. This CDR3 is CASSLLGGGAPHEQYF. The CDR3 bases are TGTGCCAGCAGTTTATTGGGCGGGGGGGCACCCCACGAGCAGTACTTC.

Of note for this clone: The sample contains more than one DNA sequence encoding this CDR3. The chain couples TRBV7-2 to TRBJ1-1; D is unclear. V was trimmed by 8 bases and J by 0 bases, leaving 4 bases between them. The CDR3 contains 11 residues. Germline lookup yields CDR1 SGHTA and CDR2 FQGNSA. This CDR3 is CASSVNTEAFF. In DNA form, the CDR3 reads TGTGCCAGCTCAGTGAACACTGAAGCTTTCTTT.

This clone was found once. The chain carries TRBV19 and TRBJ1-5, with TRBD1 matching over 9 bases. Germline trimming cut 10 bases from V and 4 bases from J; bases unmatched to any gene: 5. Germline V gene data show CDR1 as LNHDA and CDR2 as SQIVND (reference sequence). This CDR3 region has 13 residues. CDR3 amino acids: CAIGQGINQPQHF. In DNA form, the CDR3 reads TGTGCCATCGGACAGGGGATAAATCAGCCCCAGCATTTT.

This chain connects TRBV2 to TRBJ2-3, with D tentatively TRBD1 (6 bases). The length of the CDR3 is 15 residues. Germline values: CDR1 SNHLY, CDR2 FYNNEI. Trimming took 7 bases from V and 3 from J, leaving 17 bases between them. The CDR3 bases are TGTGCCAGCAATGGGGGCATGGTTACAACAGATACGCAGTATTTT. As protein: CASNGGMVTTDTQYF.

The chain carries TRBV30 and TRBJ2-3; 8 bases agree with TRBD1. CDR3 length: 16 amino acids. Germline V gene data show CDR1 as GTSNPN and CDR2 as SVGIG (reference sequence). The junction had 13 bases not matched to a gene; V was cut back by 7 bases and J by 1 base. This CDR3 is CASLPPRTGRTDTQYF. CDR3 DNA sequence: TGTGCCTCGTTGCCCCCACGGACAGGGCGCACAGATACGCAGTATTTT.

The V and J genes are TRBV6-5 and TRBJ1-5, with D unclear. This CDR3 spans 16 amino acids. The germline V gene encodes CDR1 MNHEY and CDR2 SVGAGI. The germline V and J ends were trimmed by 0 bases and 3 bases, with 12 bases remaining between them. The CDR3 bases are TGTGCCAGCAGTTACTCGACAAGAGAACCCAATCAGCCCCAGCATTTT. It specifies CASSYSTREPNQPQHF.

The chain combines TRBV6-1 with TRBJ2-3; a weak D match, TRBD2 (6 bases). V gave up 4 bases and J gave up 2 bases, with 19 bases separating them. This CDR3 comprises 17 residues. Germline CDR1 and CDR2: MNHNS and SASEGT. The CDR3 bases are TGTGCCAGCAGTGGGGGACTGCGGAGGGGTTACACAGATACGCAGTATTTT. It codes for CASSGGLRRGYTDTQYF.

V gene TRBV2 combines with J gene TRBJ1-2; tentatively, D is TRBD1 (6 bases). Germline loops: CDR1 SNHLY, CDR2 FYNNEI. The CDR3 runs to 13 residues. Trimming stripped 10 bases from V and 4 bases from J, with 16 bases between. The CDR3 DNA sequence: TGTGCCACCCGGGACATTTCGCGCTATGGCTACACCTTC. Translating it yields CATRDISRYGYTF.

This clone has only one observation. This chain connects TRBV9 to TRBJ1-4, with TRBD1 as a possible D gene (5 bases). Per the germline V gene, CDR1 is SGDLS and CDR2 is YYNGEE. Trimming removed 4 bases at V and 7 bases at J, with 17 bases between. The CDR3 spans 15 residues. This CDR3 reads CASSPLGGASEKLFF. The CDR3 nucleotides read TGTGCCAGCAGCCCGCTAGGAGGGGCGTCTGAAAAACTGTTTTTT.

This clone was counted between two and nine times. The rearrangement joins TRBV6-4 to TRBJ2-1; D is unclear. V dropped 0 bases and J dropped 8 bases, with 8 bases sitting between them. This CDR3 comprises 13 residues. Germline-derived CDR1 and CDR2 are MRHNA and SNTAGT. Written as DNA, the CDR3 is TGTGCCAGCAGTGACTCGTTCGCGGATGAGCAGTTCTTC. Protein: CASSDSFADEQFF.

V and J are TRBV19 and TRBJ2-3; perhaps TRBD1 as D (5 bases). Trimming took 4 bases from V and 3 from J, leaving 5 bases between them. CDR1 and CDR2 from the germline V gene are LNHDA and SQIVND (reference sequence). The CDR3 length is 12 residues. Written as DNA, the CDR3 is TGTGCCAGTAGTAGACAGACAGATACGCAGTATTTT. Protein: CASSRQTDTQYF.

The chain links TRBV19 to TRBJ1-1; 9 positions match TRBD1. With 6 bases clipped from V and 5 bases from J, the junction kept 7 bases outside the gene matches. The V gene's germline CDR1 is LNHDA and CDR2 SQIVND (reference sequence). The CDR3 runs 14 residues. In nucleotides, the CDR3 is TGTGCCAGTAGGATACAGGGGGCGGTTACTGAAGCTTTCTTT. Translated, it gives CASRIQGAVTEAFF.

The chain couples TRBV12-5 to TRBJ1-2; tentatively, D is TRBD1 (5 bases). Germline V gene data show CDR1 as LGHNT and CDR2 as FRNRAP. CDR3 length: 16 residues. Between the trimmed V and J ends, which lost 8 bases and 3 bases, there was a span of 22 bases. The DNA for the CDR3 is TGTGCTAGTAGTGATGTTTTTGACGAAGGGGACTATGGCTACACCTTC. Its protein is CASSDVFDEGDYGYTF.

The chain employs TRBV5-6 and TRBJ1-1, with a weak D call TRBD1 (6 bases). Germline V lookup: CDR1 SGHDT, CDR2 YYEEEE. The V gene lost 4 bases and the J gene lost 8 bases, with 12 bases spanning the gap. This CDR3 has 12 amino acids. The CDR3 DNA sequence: TGTGCCAGCAGCCAGGGGACCCTAGAAGCTTTCTTT. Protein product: CASSQGTLEAFF.

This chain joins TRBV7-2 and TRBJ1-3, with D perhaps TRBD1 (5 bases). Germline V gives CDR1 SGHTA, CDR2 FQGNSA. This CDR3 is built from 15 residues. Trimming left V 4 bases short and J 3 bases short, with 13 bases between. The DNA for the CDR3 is TGTGCCAGCAGCTACGCGGGGGGAATTGGAAACACCATATATTTT. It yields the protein CASSYAGGIGNTIYF.

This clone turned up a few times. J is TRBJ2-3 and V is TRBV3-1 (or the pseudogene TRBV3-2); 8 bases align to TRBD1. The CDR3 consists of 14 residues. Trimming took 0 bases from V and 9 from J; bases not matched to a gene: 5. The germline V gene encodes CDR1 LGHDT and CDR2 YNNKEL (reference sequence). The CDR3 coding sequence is TGTGCCAGCAGCCAAGATTGGGGACAGGCCACGCAGTATTTT. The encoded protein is CASSQDWGQATQYF.